The subject of this entry is one TCR beta chain. No antigen is known for it. The whole isolated RNA underwent reverse transcription, so sequencing captured expressed TCRB transcripts. Clones were sequenced by immunoSEQ multiplex PCR, and TCRdb holds only the in-frame ones, with some missing. There are hundreds of thousands of clones in the sample; about an eighth occur only once, and 0.035% to 0.04% lies in the top ten. Using CD45RO/CCR7/CD25/CD127/CD95/CD27, CD4+ naive, central memory, regulatory and stem cell-like memory cells were sorted. This sample is part of a study of beta chain features in type 1 diabetes. Study results and limitations: Diminished insertions and augmented deletions at VDJ junctions characterized type 1 diabetes patients. Moderate yet significant TCRB CDR3 shortening was seen in Type 1 diabetes patients in all four CD4+ subsets. PCR might pick shorter templates more often, in the same way for patients and controls.

Germline CDR1 reads SGHTA; CDR2 reads FQGNSA. The CDR3 has 14 amino acids. Trimming cost V 6 bases and J 7 bases, with 13 bases left between them. Sequencing used naive CD4+ T cells from blood. The rearrangement uses TRBV7-2 and TRBJ1-6; weak D call: TRBD1 (5 bases). This receptor was taken from a man younger than 35 with type 1 diabetes. CDR3 residues: CASRASWGNSPLHF. In DNA, the CDR3 is TGTGCCAGCAGGGCTAGCTGGGGGAATTCACCCCTCCACTTT.